The present TCR beta chain was sequenced within a study of blood T cell repertoires in COVID-19. The repertoire was sequenced with immunoSEQ multiplex PCR; TCRdb's copy has only in-frame clones and lacks some. The data contain 130,000 or so clones, roughly 88% of them singletons. Looked up from germline, CDR1 is WNHNN and CDR2 is SYGVQD (reference sequence). This CDR3 has 13 residues. Trimming stripped 2 bases from V and 5 bases from J, with 10 bases between. The source is a middle-aged man with acute or convalescent COVID-19. Sequencing used peripheral blood. The chain joins TRBV10-1 to TRBJ2-7; a possible D gene is TRBD1 (5 bases). This CDR3 is CASSEAGFHEQYF. The CDR3, as DNA: TGCGCCAGCAGTGAGGCAGGGTTCCACGAGCAGTACTTC.